A selection of T cell receptor beta chains follows, all from one sample in a study of cytomegalovirus exposure and HLA in healthy donors. Libraries were prepared by immunoSEQ multiplex PCR; TCRdb keeps only in-frame clonotypes and omits some of them. The sample shows some 140,000 clones, 70% to 80% of them seen only once. Sequenced input: PBMCs. These receptors were obtained from a man younger than 45 in good health and CMV-seropositive. Both conserved end residues are part of each CDR3. A D gene is named only where the DNA matches it firmly. Where a row states a size, it is once, few, many or the class of an expanded clone; other rows omit it.

length	V	J	size	D	DNA	CDR3
16	TRBV27	TRBJ1-6	NA	NA	TGTGCCAGCAGTTTAAGTCAGGGCTCCTATAATTCACCCCTCCACTTT	CASSLSQGSYNSPLHF
14	TRBV28	TRBJ2-7	NA	NA	TGTGCCAGTTCCGGTGCCAGGATCCGTTACGAGCAGTACTTC	CASSGARIRYEQYF
17	TRBV28	TRBJ2-1	NA	TRBD1	TGTGCCAGCAGCCGAGACAGGGATAAGTACGCCTACAATGAGCAGTTCTTC	CASSRDRDKYAYNEQFF
14	TRBV29-1	TRBJ1-1	once	NA	TGCAGCGTTGCCAGGGTTTTAGAAAGCACTGAAGCTTTCTTT	CSVARVLESTEAFF
14	TRBV10-3	TRBJ1-5	NA	NA	TGTGCCATCAGTGAGTCGCCGGGGAATCAGCCCCAGCATTTT	CAISESPGNQPQHF
12	TRBV6-5	TRBJ2-7	NA	NA	TGTCCTGCGGGTCCTCCAACCTACGAGCAGTACTTC	CPAGPPTYEQYF
14	TRBV6-5	TRBJ2-7	NA	NA	TGTGCCAGCACCACGGGGGTGGGCTCCTACGAGCAGTACTTC	CASTTGVGSYEQYF
13	TRBV2	TRBJ2-3	NA	NA	TGTGCCAGCGGACAGCGAGGGCAAGATACGCAGTATTTT	CASGQRGQDTQYF
14	TRBV19	TRBJ1-6	NA	NA	TGTGCCAGTAGGCAGCTCGGGGGAATCTCACCCCTCCACTTT	CASRQLGGISPLHF
15	TRBV4-2	TRBJ2-7	NA	TRBD2	TGTGCCAGCAGCCACCCACTAGCGGGGATCTACGAGCAGTACTTC	CASSHPLAGIYEQYF
11	TRBV30	TRBJ2-3	few	NA	TGTGCCTGGAGTACATTGGATACGCAGTATTTT	CAWSTLDTQYF
12	TRBV10-3	TRBJ2-2	NA	TRBD1	TGTGCCATATGGACAGGGGACGGGGAGCTGTTTTTT	CAIWTGDGELFF
9	TRBV6-1	TRBJ2-5	NA	NA	TGTGCCCCTCCGGAGACCCAGTACTTC	CAPPETQYF
22	TRBV4-2	TRBJ1-6	NA	TRBD1	TGTGCCAGCAGCCAAGATATCGCTACAGGGACAGGGAGGACGAATTCCCAATCACCCCTCCACTTT	CASSQDIATGTGRTNSQSPLHF
15	TRBV12-2	TRBJ2-5	few	NA	TGTGCAAGTCGCTCGTCTAGGGACAGGGAAGAGACCCAGTACTTC	CASRSSRDREETQYF
17	TRBV7-8	TRBJ1-2	NA	NA	TGTGCCACTACACCAGGCCCGGCCTTCGACATATACTATGGCTACACCTTC	CATTPGPAFDIYYGYTF
17	TRBV6-1	TRBJ1-1	NA	NA	TGTGCCAGCAGTGTCGGGATGACGGACTCCGCCTATACTGAAGCTTTCTTT	CASSVGMTDSAYTEAFF
15	TRBV9	TRBJ2-5	NA	TRBD1	TGTGCCAGCAGCGGGGGTCGGACAGGAGGAGAGACCCAGTACTTC	CASSGGRTGGETQYF
12	TRBV5-8	TRBJ1-2	NA	NA	TGTGCCAGCAGCCCCCTCTCCTATGGCTACACCTTC	CASSPLSYGYTF
13	TRBV2	TRBJ1-1	NA	TRBD1	TGTGCCAGCAGCGGGACAGGGAAGACTGAAGCTTTCTTT	CASSGTGKTEAFF
14	TRBV19	TRBJ2-2	few	TRBD2	TGTGCCAGTAGTCCCCCGGGGGGCACCGGGGAGCTGTTTTTT	CASSPPGGTGELFF
15	TRBV27	TRBJ1-5	few	TRBD1	TGTGCCAGCAGCTGGACAGGGGGCGCGTTTCAGCCCCAGCATTTT	CASSWTGGAFQPQHF
11	TRBV29-1	TRBJ1-2	NA	NA	TGCAGCGTTGACGACACCTATGGCTACACCTTC	CSVDDTYGYTF
15	TRBV2	TRBJ2-7	NA	NA	TGTGCCAGCACCCCTGGTGAACTCCTCCCCTCCGAGCAGTACTTC	CASTPGELLPSEQYF
16	TRBV5-1	TRBJ1-6	NA	NA	TGCGCCAGCAGCATCTCCCGACAGGTGGGTAATTCACCCCTCCACTTT	CASSISRQVGNSPLHF
15	TRBV30	TRBJ2-1	NA	TRBD2	TGTGCCTCTACAACTAGCGGGGGGCTTCTGGATGAGCAGTTCTTC	CASTTSGGLLDEQFF
13	TRBV7-2	TRBJ2-7	NA	NA	TGTGCCAGCCGTCCGGGTAGCTCCTACGAGCAGTACTTC	CASRPGSSYEQYF
15	TRBV28	TRBJ1-4	once	NA	TGTGCCAGCAGTTTATCGTGGGGGCTGGGTGAAAAACTGTTTTTT	CASSLSWGLGEKLFF
16	TRBV5-1	TRBJ2-1	NA	TRBD2	TGCGCCAGCAGCCCAGGACCGGGACTAGCGGGATATGAGCAGTTCTTC	CASSPGPGLAGYEQFF
16	TRBV28	TRBJ1-5	NA	NA	TGTGCCAGCAGTTTATTAAGGGAGCATAGCAATCAGCCCCAGCATTTT	CASSLLREHSNQPQHF
15	TRBV10-3	TRBJ2-1	NA	TRBD2	TGTGCCATCAGTCCGGGACTAGCGGTCAACAATGAGCAGTTCTTC	CAISPGLAVNNEQFF
15	TRBV2	TRBJ1-2	NA	TRBD1	TGTGCCAGCAGTGAAGCGGCAGGGGGCAGTTCTGGCTACACCTTC	CASSEAAGGSSGYTF
16	TRBV15	TRBJ2-1	NA	TRBD1	TGTGCCACCAGCAGAACACGGACAGGGCCAGATAATGAGCAGTTCTTC	CATSRTRTGPDNEQFF
13	TRBV7-9	TRBJ1-2	NA	NA	TGTGCCAGCAGCTTAGCAGAGGGGGAGGGCTACACCTTC	CASSLAEGEGYTF
15	TRBV30	TRBJ2-3	NA	TRBD2	TGTGCCTGGGGGGGGACTAGCGGGAGGACAGATACGCAGTATTTT	CAWGGTSGRTDTQYF
15	TRBV18	TRBJ2-2	NA	NA	TGTGCCAGCAACACCGGGGGGACAAACACCGGGGAGCTGTTTTTT	CASNTGGTNTGELFF
18	TRBV5-1	TRBJ2-3	NA	TRBD2	TGCGCCAGCAGCTTCGGACTAGCGGGAGGGTTTGGCACAGATACGCAGTATTTT	CASSFGLAGGFGTDTQYF
14	TRBV19	TRBJ2-5	once	TRBD1	TGTGCCAGTAGTCTGCGAGGGGGCCACGAGACCCAGTACTTC	CASSLRGGHETQYF
14	TRBV5-4	TRBJ2-5	NA	NA	TGTGCCAGCAGATCTACAGGGCGGCAAGAGACCCAGTACTTC	CASRSTGRQETQYF
15	TRBV5-1	TRBJ2-5	few	NA	TGCGCCAGCAGCTTTTCTGGACTACCACAAGAGACCCAGTACTTC	CASSFSGLPQETQYF
15	TRBV5-4	TRBJ2-7	NA	NA	TGTGCCAGCAGCTTCGAGCGGGTGAGCTCCTACGAGCAGTACTTC	CASSFERVSSYEQYF
13	TRBV19	TRBJ1-2	NA	NA	TGTGCCAGTAGTCTCGAGGGAAACTATGGCTACACCTTC	CASSLEGNYGYTF
18	TRBV27	TRBJ2-1	NA	TRBD2	TGTGCCAGCAGTATTAAGGGTGTTGGGCTAGCGGGAGGGAATGAGCAGTTCTTC	CASSIKGVGLAGGNEQFF
18	TRBV9	TRBJ2-3	NA	TRBD2	TGTGCCAGCAGCGTAGGGCTAGCGGGAGGAGCTAGCACAGATACGCAGTATTTT	CASSVGLAGGASTDTQYF